Listed below are T cell receptor beta chains from one sample, sequenced in a study of blood T cell repertoires in COVID-19. Clones were sequenced by immunoSEQ multiplex PCR, and TCRdb holds only the in-frame ones, with some missing. Of roughly 110,000 clones detected, about nine tenths appear once; the ten largest clones hold approximately 6.8%. Material: peripheral blood. These receptors came from a man between 45 and 60 years old with active or convalescent COVID-19. Both conserved end residues are part of each CDR3. Fields, in order: clone size, D gene, CDR3 length, V gene, J gene, CDR3 protein, CDR3 DNA. A D gene is named only where the DNA matches it firmly. Part of the rows lack a size; the others show once, few, many or a class for expanded clones.

>.|TRBD2|17|TRBV6-1|TRBJ2-2
CASSDPRGLVRTGELFF
TGTGCCAGCAGTGACCCTCGAGGACTAGTCAGGACCGGGGAGCTGTTTTTT
>.|TRBD2|17|TRBV4-3|TRBJ2-3
CASSQTRDYSYGDTQYF
TGCGCCAGCAGCCAAACTCGGGACTACTCGTATGGAGATACGCAGTATTTT
>once|TRBD2|14|TRBV30|TRBJ2-1
CAWMTSGEGYEQFF
TGTGCCTGGATGACTAGCGGGGAGGGCTATGAGCAGTTCTTC
>.|.|15|TRBV6-5|TRBJ1-5
CASIKEESRNQPQHF
TGTGCCAGCATCAAAGAGGAGTCCCGCAATCAGCCCCAGCATTTT
>.|.|14|TRBV28|TRBJ2-7
CASRGPGINYEQYF
TGTGCCAGCAGGGGTCCGGGGATTAACTACGAGCAGTACTTC
>.|TRBD2|16|TRBV5-1|TRBJ2-2
CASSITSGRGTGELFF
TGCGCCAGCAGCATCACTAGCGGGAGGGGAACCGGGGAGCTGTTTTTT
>.|TRBD2|15|TRBV4-2|TRBJ2-1
CASSQRLAGDNEQFF
TGTGCCAGCAGCCAACGACTAGCGGGAGACAATGAGCAGTTCTTC
>.|.|17|TRBV28|TRBJ1-6
CASNHTGIEGYNSPLHF
TGTGCCAGCAACCACACAGGGATCGAGGGCTATAATTCACCCCTCCACTTT
>.|TRBD1|13|TRBV6-5|TRBJ1-2
CASNPQGAGGYTF
TGTGCCAGCAACCCCCAGGGGGCGGGTGGCTACACCTTC
>.|.|18|TRBV28|TRBJ1-1
CASSLLYGGHLMNTEAFF
TGTGCCAGCAGTTTATTATATGGTGGGCACCTGATGAACACTGAAGCTTTCTTT
>.|.|13|TRBV7-2|TRBJ2-1
CASSAGTPNEQFF
TGTGCCAGCAGCGCCGGGACTCCCAATGAGCAGTTCTTC
>.|TRBD2|15|TRBV6-5|TRBJ2-5
CASSHAGEYQETQYF
TGTGCCAGCAGTCATGCGGGAGAGTACCAAGAGACCCAGTACTTC
>.|TRBD2|14|TRBV7-8|TRBJ2-3
CASSPSPAGGTQYF
TGTGCCAGCAGCCCGAGCCCAGCGGGAGGTACGCAGTATTTT
>.|.|13|TRBV19|TRBJ1-2
CASSQGRNYGYTF
TGTGCCAGTAGCCAGGGGCGTAACTATGGCTACACCTTC
>medium-sized|TRBD1|14|TRBV28|TRBJ1-6
CASSWDRDSSPLHF
TGTGCCAGCAGTTGGGACAGGGATAGTTCACCCCTCCACTTT
>.|.|17|TRBV9|TRBJ2-2
CASSPRGGSGKGGELFF
TGTGCCAGCAGCCCCCGGGGAGGCTCGGGAAAAGGCGGGGAGCTGTTTTTT
>.|.|17|TRBV4-1|TRBJ2-1
CASSQEGSGSSYNEQFF
TGCGCCAGCAGCCAAGAGGGAAGCGGCAGCTCCTACAATGAGCAGTTCTTC
>once|TRBD2|19|TRBV4-2|TRBJ2-5
CASSQGGLAGGLSEETQYF
TGTGCCAGCAGCCAAGGAGGACTAGCGGGAGGGCTAAGTGAAGAGACCCAGTACTTC
>.|TRBD1|16|TRBV10-1|TRBJ1-1
CANLPGQPKENTEAFF
TGCGCCAACTTACCGGGACAGCCTAAGGAGAACACTGAAGCTTTCTTT
>.|.|14|TRBV28|TRBJ2-2
CASRSRVITGELFF
TGTGCCAGCAGGTCCAGGGTTATCACCGGGGAGCTGTTTTTT
>.|.|14|TRBV6-5|TRBJ1-1
CASSYSEGNTEAFF
TGTGCCAGCAGTTACTCTGAGGGGAACACTGAAGCTTTCTTT
>.|TRBD1|15|TRBV30|TRBJ2-7
CAWTGRTGGYYEQYF
TGTGCCTGGACCGGCCGGACAGGGGGCTACTACGAGCAGTACTTC
>.|TRBD1|15|TRBV5-6|TRBJ1-4
CASSVTRDRNEKLFF
TGTGCCAGCAGCGTAACCCGGGACAGGAATGAAAAACTGTTTTTT
>.|TRBD1|16|TRBV5-1|TRBJ2-5
CASSLGHRGSGETQYF
TGCGCCAGCAGCTTGGGTCACAGGGGATCGGGGGAGACCCAGTACTTC
>.|TRBD1|15|TRBV5-1|TRBJ1-5
CASSLGQGANQPQHF
TGCGCCAGCAGCTTGGGACAGGGGGCTAATCAGCCCCAGCATTTT
>.|TRBD1|13|TRBV5-1|TRBJ2-7
CASSSRTGVEQYF
TGCGCCAGCAGCTCGCGGACAGGGGTCGAGCAGTACTTC